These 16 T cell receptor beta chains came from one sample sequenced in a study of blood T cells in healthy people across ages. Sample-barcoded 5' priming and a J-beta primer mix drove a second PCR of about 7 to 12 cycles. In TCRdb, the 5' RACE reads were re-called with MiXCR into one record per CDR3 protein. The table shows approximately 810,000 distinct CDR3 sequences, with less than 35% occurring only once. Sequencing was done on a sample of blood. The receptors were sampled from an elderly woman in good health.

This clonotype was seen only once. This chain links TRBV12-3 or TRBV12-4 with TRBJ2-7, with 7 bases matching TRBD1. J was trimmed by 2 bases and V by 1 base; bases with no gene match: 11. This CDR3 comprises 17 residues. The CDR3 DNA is TGTGCCAGCAGTTTAGTCCAGGGGACAGTGAGAGCCTACGAGCAGTACTTC. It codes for CASSLVQGTVRAYEQYF.

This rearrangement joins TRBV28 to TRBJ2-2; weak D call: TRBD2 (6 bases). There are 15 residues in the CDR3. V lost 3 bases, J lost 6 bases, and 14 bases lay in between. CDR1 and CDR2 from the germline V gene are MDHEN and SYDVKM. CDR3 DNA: TGTGCCAGCAGTTTCGTGGGGTCGGGGGCCGGGGAGCTGTTTTTT. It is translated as CASSFVGSGAGELFF.

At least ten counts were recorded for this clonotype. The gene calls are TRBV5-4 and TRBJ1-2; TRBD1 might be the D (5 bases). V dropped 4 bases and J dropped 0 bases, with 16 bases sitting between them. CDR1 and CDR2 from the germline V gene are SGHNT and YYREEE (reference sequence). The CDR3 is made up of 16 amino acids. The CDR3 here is CASSPPGGRTNYGYTF. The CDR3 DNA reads TGTGCCAGCAGCCCCCCCGGGGGGAGGACTAACTATGGCTACACCTTC.

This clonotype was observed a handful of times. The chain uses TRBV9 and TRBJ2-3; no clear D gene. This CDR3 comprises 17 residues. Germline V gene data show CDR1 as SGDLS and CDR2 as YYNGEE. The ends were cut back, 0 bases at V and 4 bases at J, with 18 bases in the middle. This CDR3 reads CASSVVATVIGADTQYF. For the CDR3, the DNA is TGTGCCAGCAGCGTAGTGGCCACGGTCATTGGTGCAGATACGCAGTATTTT.

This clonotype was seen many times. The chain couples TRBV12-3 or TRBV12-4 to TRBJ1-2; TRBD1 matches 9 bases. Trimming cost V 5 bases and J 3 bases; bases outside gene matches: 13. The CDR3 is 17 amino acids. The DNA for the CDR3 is TGTGCCAGCAGTCGCTGGGACGGACAGGGGTTTGACTATGGCTACACCTTC. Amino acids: CASSRWDGQGFDYGYTF.

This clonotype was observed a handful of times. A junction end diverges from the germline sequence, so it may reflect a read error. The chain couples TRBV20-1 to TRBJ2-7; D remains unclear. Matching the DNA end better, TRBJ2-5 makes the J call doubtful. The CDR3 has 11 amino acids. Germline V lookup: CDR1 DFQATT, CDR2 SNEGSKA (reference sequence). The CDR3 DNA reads TGCAGTGCTGGAGATCTAACGACCCAGTACTTC. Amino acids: CSAGDLTTQYF.

CDR3 loop: CSASGQGTHYGYTF. CDR3 sequence (DNA): TGCAGTGCTAGCGGGCAGGGGACCCACTATGGCTACACCTTC. The chain links TRBV20-1 to TRBJ1-2; a possible D gene is TRBD1 (6 bases). This CDR3 contains 14 residues. Germline assignment: CDR1 DFQATT and CDR2 SNEGSKA (reference sequence). The V and J ends lost 3 bases and 3 bases respectively, with 14 bases between them.

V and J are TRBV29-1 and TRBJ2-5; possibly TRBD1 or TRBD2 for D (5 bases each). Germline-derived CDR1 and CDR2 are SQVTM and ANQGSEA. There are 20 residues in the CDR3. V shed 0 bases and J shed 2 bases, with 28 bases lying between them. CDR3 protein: CSVEDPLGQGSHSGQETQYF. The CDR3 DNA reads TGCAGCGTTGAAGATCCCCTAGGGCAGGGTAGCCACTCGGGGCAAGAGACCCAGTACTTC.

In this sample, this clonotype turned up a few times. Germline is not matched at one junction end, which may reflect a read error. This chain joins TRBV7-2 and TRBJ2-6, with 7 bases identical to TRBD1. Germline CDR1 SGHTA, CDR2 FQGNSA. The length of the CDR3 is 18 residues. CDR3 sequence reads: CACSSSGTARSGANVLTF. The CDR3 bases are TGTGCCTGCAGCTCGTCCGGGACAGCCCGCTCTGGGGCCAACGTCCTGACTTTC.

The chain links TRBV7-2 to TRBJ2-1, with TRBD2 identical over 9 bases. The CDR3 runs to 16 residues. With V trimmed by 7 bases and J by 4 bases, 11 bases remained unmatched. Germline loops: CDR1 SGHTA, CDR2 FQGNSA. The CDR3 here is CASNFGGGAGYNEQFF. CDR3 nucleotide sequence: TGTGCCAGCAACTTTGGCGGGGGGGCTGGGTACAATGAGCAGTTCTTC. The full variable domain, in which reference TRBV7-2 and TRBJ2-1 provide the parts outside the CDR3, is GAGVSQSPSNKVTEKGKDVELRCDPISGHTALYWYRQSLGQGLEFLIYFQGNSAPDKSGLPSDRFSAERTGGSVSTLTIQRTQQEDSAVYLCASNFGGGAGYNEQFFGPGTRLTVL.

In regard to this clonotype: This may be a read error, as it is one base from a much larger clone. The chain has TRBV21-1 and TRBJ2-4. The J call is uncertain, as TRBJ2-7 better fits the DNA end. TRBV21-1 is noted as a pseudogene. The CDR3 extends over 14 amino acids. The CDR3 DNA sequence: TGTGCCAGCAGCAAAGCGCGACGGAGTAACGAGCAGTACTTC. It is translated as CASSKARRSNEQYF.

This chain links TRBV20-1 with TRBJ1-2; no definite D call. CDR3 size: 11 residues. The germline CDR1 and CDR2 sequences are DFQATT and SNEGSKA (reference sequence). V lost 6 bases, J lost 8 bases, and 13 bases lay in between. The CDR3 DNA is TGCAGTGCCCCGGGTTCTAAGGGCTACACCTTC. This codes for CSAPGSKGYTF.

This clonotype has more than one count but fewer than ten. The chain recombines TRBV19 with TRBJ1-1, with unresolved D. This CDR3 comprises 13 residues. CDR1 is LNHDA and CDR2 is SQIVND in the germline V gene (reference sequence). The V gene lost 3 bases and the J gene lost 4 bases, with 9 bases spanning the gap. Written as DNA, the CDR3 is TGTGCCAGTAGTATCCCCATTGGCACTGAAGCTTTCTTT. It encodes CASSIPIGTEAFF. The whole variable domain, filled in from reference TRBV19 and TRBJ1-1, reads DGGITQSPKYLFRKEGQNVTLSCEQNLNHDAMYWYRQDPGQGLRLIYYSQIVNDFQKGDIAEGYSVSREKKESFPLTVTSAQKNPTAFYLCASSIPIGTEAFFGQGTRLTVV.

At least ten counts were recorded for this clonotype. CDR3 nucleotides: TGTGCCAGCAGCAGAGGGACTAGCGGGGGGACCGCATTGGGCTACAATGAGCAGTTCTTC. Amino acid sequence: CASSRGTSGGTALGYNEQFF. The chain links TRBV4-2 to TRBJ2-1, with 15 bases aligning to TRBD2. The J segment lost 3 bases and the V segment lost 5 bases, leaving 14 bases of the junction unmatched. The CDR3 has 20 amino acids. Germline CDR1 is LGHNA and CDR2 is YNFKEQ.

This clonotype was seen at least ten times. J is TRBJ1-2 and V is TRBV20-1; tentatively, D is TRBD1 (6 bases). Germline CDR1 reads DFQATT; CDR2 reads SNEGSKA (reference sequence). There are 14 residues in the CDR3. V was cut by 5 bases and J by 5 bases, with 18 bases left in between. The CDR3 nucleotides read TGCAGTGCTGACCGGGACAAGCCCCCGTATGGCTACACCTTC. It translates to CSADRDKPPYGYTF.

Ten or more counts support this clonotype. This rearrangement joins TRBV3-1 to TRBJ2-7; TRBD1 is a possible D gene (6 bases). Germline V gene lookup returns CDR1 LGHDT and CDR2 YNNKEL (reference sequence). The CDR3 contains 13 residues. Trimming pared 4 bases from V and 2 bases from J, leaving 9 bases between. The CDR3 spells CASSRRDTYEQYF. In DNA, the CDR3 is TGTGCCAGCAGCCGCCGGGACACCTACGAGCAGTACTTC.